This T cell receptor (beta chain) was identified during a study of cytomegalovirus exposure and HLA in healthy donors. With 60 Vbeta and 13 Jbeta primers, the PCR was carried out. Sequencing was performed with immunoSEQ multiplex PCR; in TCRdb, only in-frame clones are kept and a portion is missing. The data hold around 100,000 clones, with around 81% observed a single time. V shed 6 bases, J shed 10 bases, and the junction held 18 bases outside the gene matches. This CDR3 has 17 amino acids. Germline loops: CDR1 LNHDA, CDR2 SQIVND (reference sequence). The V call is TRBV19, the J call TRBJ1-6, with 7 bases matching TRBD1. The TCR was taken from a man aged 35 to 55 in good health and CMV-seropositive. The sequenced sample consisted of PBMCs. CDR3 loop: CASSLNRGPLGGSPLHF. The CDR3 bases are TGTGCCAGTAGCCTTAACAGGGGTCCCCTTGGGGGGTCACCCCTCCACTTT.